This record concerns one T cell receptor (beta chain) sequence. This record belongs to a study of blood T cell repertoires in COVID-19. The overall study: Samples taken during acute and convalescent COVID-19 were collected in the United States, Italy and Spain.

The CDR3 has 15 amino acids. Germline loops: CDR1 SGHTA, CDR2 FQGNSA. V lost 3 bases, J lost 7 bases, and 5 bases stayed unmatched. Sequencing was performed with immunoSEQ multiplex PCR; in TCRdb, only in-frame clones are kept and a portion is missing. The sample gives fewer than 300,000 clones, approximately 91% of which show up once; 2% to 2.5% is in the top ten. The chain couples TRBV7-2 to TRBJ2-1, with 11 bases matching TRBD2. The origin of this receptor is a woman aged 40 to 55 with acute COVID-19. The sequencing sample was made of PBMCs or T cells enriched from blood (not recorded which). The CDR3 here is CASSFTSGSPNEQFF. The DNA of the CDR3 is TGTGCCAGCAGCTTCACTAGCGGGAGTCCGAATGAGCAGTTCTTC.